The next 16 T cell receptor beta chains were all read from a single sample in a study of shared clonotypes between healthy human individuals (dated by TCRdb to the early 2020s). The protocol used for the library was the immunoSEQ multiplex PCR assay. TCRdb holds this immuneACCESS table with in-frame rearrangements only. Some clones are missing; in checked studies, unresolved V genes explain under half, and the rest has no known cause. Recorded for this sample are approximately 500,000 clones; 81% of them occurred a single time. The ten largest clonotypes hold 9.5% to 15% of the sample. What was sequenced was PBMCs. All receptors come from a middle-aged woman in good health. Some clones in this sample may be carry-over from other donors' samples.

The gene calls are TRBV4-3 and TRBJ1-1; D gene ambiguous. The length of the CDR3 is 15 residues. Between the trimmed V and J ends, which lost 0 bases and 4 bases, there was a span of 12 bases. Germline V gene lookup returns CDR1 LGHNA and CDR2 YSLEER. The chain's CDR3 is CASSQDHRVGTEAFF. The DNA of the CDR3 is TGCGCCAGCAGCCAAGATCACCGGGTTGGCACTGAAGCTTTCTTT.

As regards this clone: This sample also contains other DNA sequences that code for the same CDR3. The rearrangement uses TRBV9 and TRBJ1-1; the match to TRBD1 covers 8 bases. This CDR3 is built from 14 residues. Trimming took 4 bases from V and 1 from J; bases not matched to a gene: 3. Germline V CDR1 and CDR2: SGDLS, YYNGEE. The DNA for the CDR3 is TGTGCCAGCAGCCCCAGGGGGCGGAACACTGAAGCTTTCTTT. Translated: CASSPRGRNTEAFF.

For this clone: A read error is likely here: a far larger clone is one base away. The V gene is TRBV29-1, the J gene TRBJ1-1, with unresolved D. V gave up 6 bases and J gave up 5 bases, with 19 bases separating them. CDR3 length: 14 residues. The germline V gene encodes CDR1 SQVTM and CDR2 ANQGSEA. CDR3 protein: CSVALETAGTEAFF. In DNA form, the CDR3 reads TGCAGCGTAGCACTCGAGACGGCGGGTACTGAAGCTTTCTTT.

The V call is TRBV7-2, the J call TRBJ2-7; 12 positions agree with TRBD2. Germline V gene lookup returns CDR1 SGHTA and CDR2 FQGNSA. This CDR3 spans 15 amino acids. J gave up 4 bases and V 5 bases, and 6 bases lay outside the gene matches. The CDR3 reads CASSPRTSGKYEQYF. In DNA form, the CDR3 reads TGTGCCAGCAGCCCCCGGACTAGCGGGAAGTACGAGCAGTACTTC.

This sequence joins TRBV4-1 and TRBJ1-1; no clear D. Germline V CDR1 and CDR2: MGHRA, YSYEKL. This CDR3 is built from 16 residues. V gave up 3 bases and J gave up 2 bases, with 16 bases separating them. The DNA for the CDR3 is TGCGCCAGCAGCCAGGCCAGTACGAGGGTCAACACTGAAGCTTTCTTT. This encodes CASSQASTRVNTEAFF.

Remarks on this clone: A far more abundant clone sits one base away, making this likely a read error. This chain joins TRBV2 and TRBJ1-2, with TRBD1 identical over 7 bases. The ends lost 3 bases at V and 9 bases at J; junction bases unmatched: 22. The CDR3 is 18 amino acids. Per the germline V gene, CDR1 is SNHLY and CDR2 is FYNNEI. The CDR3 spells CASSDPLGKAPVRGSYTF. The CDR3 DNA reads as TGTGCCAGCAGTGACCCCCTCGGGAAGGCGCCCGTCAGGGGGAGCTACACCTTC.

This clone turned up a few times. This likely traces to a read error, being one base from a far larger clone. This chain links TRBV27 with TRBJ2-5; D perhaps matches TRBD1 (6 bases). The V and J ends lost 8 bases and 8 bases respectively, with 18 bases between them. CDR1 MNHEY and CDR2 SMNVEV come from the germline V gene (reference sequence). This CDR3 has 13 amino acids. CDR3 nucleotides: TGTGCCAGCTCCTGGACTCCCAGGGGCACCCAGTACTTC. As protein: CASSWTPRGTQYF.

The CDR3 sequence is CASSLPGQVDQPQHF. The CDR3 DNA sequence: TGTGCCAGCAGTCTCCCGGGACAGGTCGATCAGCCCCAGCATTTT. The chain links TRBV6-5 to TRBJ1-5; 8 bases map to TRBD1. CDR1 MNHEY and CDR2 SVGAGI come from the germline V gene. After removal of 5 bases from V and 5 bases from J, the junction contained 8 bases not matched to a gene. The CDR3 is 15 amino acids.

With regard to this clone: This specimen includes other DNA sequences encoding the same CDR3. The CDR3, as DNA: TGTGCCAGCAGCCCTCAGGGGGCATCCTACGAGCAGTACTTC. It specifies CASSPQGASYEQYF. The chain employs TRBV9 and TRBJ2-7, with 8 nucleotides matching TRBD1. Germline V gives CDR1 SGDLS, CDR2 YYNGEE. After removal of 4 bases from V and 1 base from J, the junction contained 4 bases not matched to a gene. CDR3 length: 14 residues.

The chain uses TRBV30 and TRBJ2-2; 7 bases line up with TRBD2. After removal of 0 bases from V and 3 bases from J, the junction contained 4 bases not matched to a gene. This CDR3 comprises 15 residues. CDR1 is GTSNPN and CDR2 is SVGIG in the germline V gene (reference sequence). CDR3 residues: CAWSVLATDTGELFF. DNA of the CDR3: TGTGCCTGGAGTGTACTAGCGACGGACACCGGGGAGCTGTTTTTT.

The rearrangement joins TRBV19 to TRBJ1-1; D might be TRBD1 (5 bases). Germline V gene lookup returns CDR1 LNHDA and CDR2 SQIVND (reference sequence). CDR3 length: 14 residues. Trimming took 3 bases from V and 5 from J, leaving 13 bases between them. DNA of the CDR3: TGTGCCAGTAGTATCAGGGAAGGGGCAACTGAAGCTTTCTTT. Protein product: CASSIREGATEAFF. Full variable domain (missing parts from reference TRBV19 and TRBJ1-1): DGGITQSPKYLFRKEGQNVTLSCEQNLNHDAMYWYRQDPGQGLRLIYYSQIVNDFQKGDIAEGYSVSREKKESFPLTVTSAQKNPTAFYLCASSIREGATEAFFGQGTRLTVV.

Concerning this clone: Other DNA sequences in this specimen translate into the identical CDR3. The rearrangement joins TRBV18 to TRBJ2-7; perhaps D is TRBD1 or TRBD2 (5 bases each). V was shortened by 0 bases and J by 2 bases, with 8 bases between the two germline ends. This CDR3 region has 14 residues. CDR1 is KGHSH and CDR2 is LQKENI in the germline V gene. The CDR3 here is CASSPPGTPYEQYF. The CDR3 bases are TGTGCCAGCTCACCACCGGGGACCCCCTACGAGCAGTACTTC.

The table lists this clone with a few counts. A far larger clone is only one base removed, so a read error is likely. At the DNA level, this CDR3 is encoded by other sequences in the same sample as well. The rearrangement joins TRBV7-2 to TRBJ2-4; the D is unclear. The germline V and J ends were trimmed by 8 bases and 3 bases, with 11 bases remaining between them. The CDR3 is made up of 13 amino acids. Germline V CDR1 and CDR2: SGHTA, FQGNSA. CDR3 residues: CASRSTDKNIQYF. CDR3 coding DNA: TGTGCCAGCCGATCCACTGACAAAAACATTCAGTACTTC.

The chain carries TRBV6-5 and TRBJ2-7, with 9 nucleotides matching TRBD2. Germline loops: CDR1 MNHEY, CDR2 SVGAGI. The CDR3 totals 16 residues. V was clipped by 2 bases and J by 4 bases; unmatched bases: 9. The CDR3 bases are TGTGCCAGCAGTTACGGGGTCGGGACTAGCCGATACGAGCAGTACTTC. Residues: CASSYGVGTSRYEQYF.

The chain carries TRBV27 and TRBJ2-3; D uncertain. The CDR3 consists of 14 residues. Germline-derived CDR1 and CDR2 are MNHEY and SMNVEV (reference sequence). Trimming cost V 3 bases and J 2 bases, with 9 bases left between them. CDR3 in DNA: TGTGCCAGCAGTTTTATGCAGTACACAGATACGCAGTATTTT. It is translated as CASSFMQYTDTQYF.

On this clone itself: A read error is the likely source, as a far larger clone sits one nucleotide away. Other DNA sequences within the sample encode an identical CDR3. The chain joins TRBV15 to TRBJ1-1; no definite D call. The CDR3 has 16 amino acids. The germline CDR1 and CDR2 sequences are LNHNV and YYDKDF (reference sequence). As DNA, the CDR3 is TGTGCCACCAGCAGAGATATAGTGGAGATGAACACTGAAGCCTTCTTT. Protein sequence: CATSRDIVEMNTEAFF.